The 20 T cell receptor beta chains in this list originate from one sample, sequenced in a study of CD8+ T cells in alopecia areata. A panel of CD4, CD8alpha, NKG2D, NKG2ACE and other markers served to sort pooled cutaneous lymph node cells. Sequencing templates came from extracted RNA that was reverse transcribed into cDNA. Here immunoSEQ multiplex PCR was the method, and the copy in TCRdb shows in-frame clones only, minus some. The sample holds about 270,000 clones, and no clone turns up only once. The sample comprised CD4+ T cells sorted from a lymph node. These receptors were collected from a C3H/HeJ mouse with alopecia areata. For this mouse line, the MHC haplotype is H2-k.

As to this clone: The genes and germline here are from mouse. The CDR3 end falls 4 residues outside the read, so it is completed with the germline J gene. The same CDR3 arises from other DNA sequences in this sample as well. The chain links TRBV1 to TRBJ2-7; D not certain. CDR3 size: 14 residues. CDR1 is NSQYPW, CDR2 LRSPGD, per germline (reference sequence). Trimming cost V 1 base and J 0 bases, with 7 bases left between them. The CDR3 region is CTCSAAGSSYEQYF. The part of the CDR3 DNA that was read is TGCACCTGCAGTGCAGCAGGAAGCTCCTAT.

In this sample, this clone turned up a few times. Any gene name here is a mouse gene name. The sequenced part of the CDR3 DNA is TGTGCCAGCGGGGGACAGGGGGCTAACACA. The encoded protein is CASGGQGANT. The entire CDR3 protein is CASGGQGANTEVFF. This chain links TRBV13-2 with TRBJ1-1, with 12 bases lining up with TRBD1. The read terminates 4 residues before the CDR3 end, so the remaining end is supplied by the germline J gene. This CDR3 comprises 14 residues. V lost 5 bases and J lost 2; bases outside the gene matches: 1. CDR1 and CDR2 (germline): NNHNN, SYGAGS (reference sequence).

In regard to this clone: Mouse germline and gene names are used. The read halts 4 residues ahead of the CDR3 end, with the missing end drawn from the germline J gene. This chain connects TRBV19 to TRBJ2-3; 7 bases align to TRBD1. This CDR3 has 14 amino acids. Germline V gene lookup returns CDR1 FNHDT and CDR2 SITEND (reference sequence). With 6 bases clipped from V and 0 bases from J, the junction kept 4 bases outside the gene matches. The sequenced part of the CDR3 DNA is TGTGCCAGCAATCGACAGGGAAGTGCAGAA. It encodes CASNRQGSAE. The entire CDR3 protein reads CASNRQGSAETLYF.

This clone has only a few counts. Gene names and germline match the mouse. The read ends 4 residues early relative to the CDR3; the germline J gene fills the gap. This chain links TRBV13-1 with TRBJ1-1, with unresolved D. CDR1 is NSHNY and CDR2 is SYGAGN in the germline V gene. The CDR3 is made up of 14 amino acids. Trimming shortened V by 3 bases and J by 2 bases, and 11 bases separated the two germline ends. CDR3 DNA (partial): TGTGCCAGCAGTGGTACAGTCCCTAACACA. Its translation: CASSGTVPNT. The full CDR3 protein is CASSGTVPNTEVFF.

Comment on this clone: Gene names and germline match the mouse. The CDR3 end is not reached by the read, which stops 4 residues before it; the germline J gene fills it in. Within the sample, other DNA sequences also encode this same CDR3. V and J are TRBV19 and TRBJ2-1; TRBD1 aligns across 8 bases. The germline gives CDR1 FNHDT, CDR2 SITEND (reference sequence). The CDR3 consists of 14 residues. V dropped 1 base and J dropped 6; count of bases not matched to a gene: 3. The sequenced CDR3 bases are TGTGCCAGCAGTATACTCACAGGGGGTGCT. Residues: CASSILTGGA. The CDR3 reads in full as CASSILTGGAEQFF.

This clone has just a few counts. Germline and genes here are mouse. The read stops 3 residues short of the end of the CDR3; the missing end is completed from the germline J gene. The chain has TRBV13-1 and TRBJ1-6; maybe TRBD1 (5 bases). TRBJ1-6 belongs to the ORF category, with a function that is uncertain. This CDR3 has 13 amino acids. In germline, CDR1 is NSHNY, CDR2 SYGAGN. V was clipped by 2 bases and J by 9 bases, with 9 bases between them. The CDR3 bases that were read are TGTGCCAGCAGTGACAGCAGGGCTTCGCCC. Translation gives CASSDSRASP. The whole CDR3 protein is CASSDSRASPLYF.

Details on this clone: Any gene name here is a mouse gene name. The read is 4 residues too short to cover the CDR3 end, so that end is filled in from the germline J gene. The rearrangement links TRBV13-3 to TRBJ2-7; 11 bases are a match to TRBD1. Germline V lookup: CDR1 NNHDY, CDR2 SYVADS. The CDR3 runs 15 residues. Germline trimming cut 4 bases from V and 3 bases from J; bases unmatched to any gene: 6. The CDR3 here is CASSPLGQGDYEQYF. The CDR3 bases that were read are TGTGCCAGCAGTCCCCTGGGACAGGGGGACTAT.

On this clone: Gene names follow the mouse nomenclature. The CDR3 goes on 4 residues after the read ends, and that part is filled in from the germline J gene. This specimen includes other DNA sequences encoding the same CDR3. The V and J genes are TRBV14 and TRBJ1-1; 11 bases agree with TRBD1. There are 15 residues in the CDR3. The junction had 4 bases not matched to a gene; V was cut back by 4 bases and J by 2 bases. The germline V gene encodes CDR1 SGHDT and CDR2 FRDEAV. The CDR3 bases that were read are TGTGCCAGCAGTCCCGGGACAGGGGGTAACACA. Its protein is CASSPGTGGNT. The complete CDR3 reads CASSPGTGGNTEVFF.

This clone has only a few counts. Mouse germline and gene names are used. Read sequence stops 4 residues before the CDR3 end, and the germline J gene provides the missing end. This specimen includes other DNA sequences encoding the same CDR3. The chain recombines TRBV19 with TRBJ2-3; D not resolved. Germline CDR1 reads FNHDT; CDR2 reads SITEND (reference sequence). V was shortened by 1 base and J by 0 bases, with 3 bases between the two germline ends. The CDR3 totals 13 residues. CDR3: CASSIQSAETLYF. Incomplete CDR3 DNA: TGTGCCAGCAGTATACAGAGTGCAGAA.

This clone came up a few times. Gene names follow the mouse nomenclature. Sequencing ends 3 residues short of the CDR3 end; the germline J gene provides the rest. The V gene is TRBV29, the J gene TRBJ1-6; D might be TRBD1 (6 bases). Being an ORF, TRBJ1-6 has a function that is uncertain. The CDR3 contains 12 residues. Trimming shortened V by 8 bases and J by 4 bases, and 6 bases separated the two germline ends. The germline V gene encodes CDR1 MSHET and CDR2 SYDVDS. CDR3 region: CASGQYNSPLYF. The part of the CDR3 DNA that was read is TGTGCTAGCGGACAGTATAATTCGCCC.

A remark on this clone: Genes here carry mouse names. The read finishes 3 residues shy of the CDR3 end, and the germline J gene is used to complete it. The genes are TRBV1 and TRBJ1-6, with TRBD1 matching 9 bases. TRBJ1-6 is recorded as an ORF, its role being uncertain. Germline V gives CDR1 NSQYPW, CDR2 LRSPGD (reference sequence). The CDR3 runs 16 residues. V gave up 4 bases and J gave up 5 bases; unmatched junction bases: 6. The part of the CDR3 DNA that was read is TGCACCTGCAGTGGGTGGACAGGGGAGGATAATTCGCCC. The encoded protein is CTCSGWTGEDNSP. Given in full, the CDR3 is CTCSGWTGEDNSPLYF.

This clone was detected only a few times. All gene names here are mouse names. The read stops 4 residues short of the end of the CDR3; the missing end is completed from the germline J gene. Other DNA variants within this sample encode the same CDR3. The V and J genes are TRBV17 and TRBJ2-1; TRBD2 matches at 7 bases. The CDR3 consists of 13 residues. In germline, CDR1 is MNHDT, CDR2 YYDKIL. Losses at the gene ends were 7 bases for V and 3 bases for J; bases not matched to a gene: 3. This CDR3 is CASKAGGYAEQFF. The DNA read from the CDR3 is TGTGCTAGCAAGGCTGGGGGCTATGCT.

As regards this clone: A read error may account for a junction end that differs from germline. Gene and germline names: mouse. The read finishes 4 residues shy of the CDR3 end, and the germline J gene is used to complete it. The V call is TRBV19, the J call TRBJ2-7; 10 nucleotides line up with TRBD2. The CDR3 runs 15 residues. Germline V gene lookup returns CDR1 FNHDT and CDR2 SITEND (reference sequence). The CDR3: CTSSLTGGVSYEQYF. The part of the CDR3 DNA that was read is TGTACCAGCAGTCTCACTGGGGGGGTCTCCTAT.

As to this clone: These gene names are mouse names. The read terminates 3 residues before the CDR3 end, so the remaining end is supplied by the germline J gene. This chain connects TRBV19 to TRBJ1-6; D gene unclear. TRBJ1-6 is identified as an open reading frame with a role that is uncertain. Germline V CDR1 and CDR2: FNHDT, SITEND (reference sequence). V was cut by 4 bases and J by 7 bases, with 9 bases left in between. The CDR3 is 13 amino acids. The sequenced CDR3 bases are TGTGCCAGCAGTCCCCACAGAAATTCGCCC. Protein product: CASSPHRNSP. The whole CDR3 protein reads CASSPHRNSPLYF.

Points on this clone: Gene labels here are mouse ones. This chain's CDR3 is CASRNRGGNTEVFF. The CDR3 bases that were read are TGTGCCAGCAGGAACAGGGGAGGAAACACA. J is TRBJ1-1 and V is TRBV19; 7 positions agree with TRBD1. With the read ending 4 residues before the CDR3 end, the germline J gene is used to fill in that end. The germline V gene encodes CDR1 FNHDT and CDR2 SITEND (reference sequence). The V gene end was trimmed by 5 bases and the J gene end by 1 base; junction bases not matched to a gene: 5. The CDR3 runs 14 residues. Combining the CDR3 with reference TRBV19 and TRBJ1-1 gives the whole variable domain GGIITQTPKFLIGQEGQKLTLKCQQNFNHDTMYWYRQDSGKGLRLIYYSITENDLQKGDLSEGYDASREKKSSFSLTVTSAQKNEMAVFLCASRNRGGNTEVFFGKGTRLTVV.

Worth noting for this clone: Gene names follow the mouse nomenclature. The sequence runs out 4 residues before the end of the CDR3; the remainder is reconstructed from the germline J gene. The chain carries TRBV5 and TRBJ1-1; TRBD1 matches at 9 bases. Germline V gene data show CDR1 as LGHNA and CDR2 as YNLKQL (reference sequence). This CDR3 is 13 amino acids long. CDR3 protein: CASRRDRDTEVFF. The CDR3 bases that were read are TGTGCCAGCAGGAGGGACAGGGATACA.

Points on this clone: Germline and genes here are mouse. Read sequence stops 4 residues before the CDR3 end, and the germline J gene provides the missing end. V is TRBV13-2 and J is TRBJ1-2; possible D gene TRBD1, 6 bases. Germline values: CDR1 NNHNN, CDR2 SYGAGS (reference sequence). The CDR3 is made up of 13 amino acids. The sequenced part of the CDR3 DNA is TGTGCCAGCGGTGATCACAGGGATTCC. Its translation is CASGDHRDS. In full, the CDR3 is CASGDHRDSDYTF.

This clone was detected only a few times. Each gene name is a mouse one. The read finishes 4 residues shy of the CDR3 end, and the germline J gene is used to complete it. This chain uses TRBV14 with TRBJ2-5, with TRBD2 identical over 10 bases. CDR3 size: 15 residues. Germline lookup yields CDR1 SGHDT and CDR2 FRDEAV. CDR3 amino acids: CASSYYWGGKDTQYF. The sequenced CDR3 bases are TGTGCCAGCAGCTATTACTGGGGGGGGAAAGAC.

Only a few counts were recorded for this clone. Gene names follow the mouse nomenclature. Sequencing ends 4 residues short of the CDR3 end; the germline J gene provides the rest. Other DNA sequences of this sample code for an identical CDR3. This chain joins TRBV5 and TRBJ2-3; D is uncertain. Per the germline V gene, CDR1 is LGHNA and CDR2 is YNLKQL (reference sequence). Deletions cut 4 bases from V and 0 bases from J, with 5 bases between. The CDR3 consists of 13 residues. CDR3 sequence reads: CASSPNSAETLYF. The CDR3 DNA, read in part, is TGTGCCAGCAGCCCCAATAGTGCAGAA.

This clone came up a few times. The listed genes are named as in mouse. The missing CDR3 end, 4 residues past where the read stops, is filled in from the germline J gene. This rearrangement joins TRBV17 to TRBJ2-1, with TRBD2 identical over 9 bases. V trimming: 1 base; J trimming: 3 bases; junction bases outside the gene matches: 4. Germline V lookup: CDR1 MNHDT, CDR2 YYDKIL. The CDR3 is made up of 16 amino acids. CDR3 DNA, as far as it was read: TGTGCTAGCAGTAGAGCTCCGGGACTGGGCTATGCT. Protein: CASSRAPGLGYA. The whole CDR3 sequence is CASSRAPGLGYAEQFF. Supplemented by reference TRBV17 and TRBJ2-1, the full variable domain reads DTTVKQNPRYKLARVGKPVNLICSQTMNHDTMYWYQKKPNQAPKLLLFYYDKILNREADTFEKFQSSRPNNSFCSLYIGSAGLEYSAMYLCASSRAPGLGYAEQFFGPGTRLTVL.